This section outlines one T cell receptor beta chain sequence together with its context. No antigen is known for it. The data stem from a study of T cell responses to AZD1222 COVID-19 vaccine. Study observations and caveats: The number of AZD1222 recipients seropositive at baseline was only five or six.

The protocol was immunoSEQ multiplex PCR, while the TCRdb copy is restricted to in-frame clones and leaves out a portion. The table includes around 110,000 clones, 90% to 95% detected once. The germline V gene has CDR1 ENHRY and CDR2 SYGVKD. The CDR3 loop spans 12 amino acids. The V end lost 3 bases, the J end lost 7 bases, and 9 bases lay between the germline ends. This sequence joins TRBV10-3 and TRBJ1-1; no clear D. The receptor was derived from an adult in good health. Sequenced here: peripheral blood, sampled on day 0 of AZD1222 vaccination. CDR3 sequence (DNA): TGTGCCATCAGTGATTACGGCGGTGAAGCTTTCTTT. Amino acid sequence: CAISDYGGEAFF.